This T cell receptor beta chain comes out of a study of read filtering for tumor transcriptome and immune sequencing. Study-wide background: After DNase treatment, RNA was made into whole-transcriptome libraries. Study conclusions and caveats: About four fifths of IR-seq clonotypes had a single read, yet these held approximately 3.5% of reads. RNA-seq captured clonotypes less deeply and reliably than IR-seq.

The library was built from roughly 400 ng RNA with molecular barcoded adaptors for alpha/delta and beta/gamma chains. One entry per CDR3 protein, called by TCRdb with MiXCR from the reads. The data hold under 150,000 distinct CDR3 sequences, with 13% observed a single time. With 6 bases clipped from V and 7 bases from J, the junction kept 12 bases outside the gene matches. Germline V CDR1 and CDR2: SGHAT, FQNNGV. The CDR3 runs 16 residues. This clonotype was counted ten times or more. Its antigen is unknown. Specimen: a population of CD138-negative cells sorted from bone marrow. This receptor was identified in a donor aged 40 or over with multiple myeloma. The rearrangement links TRBV11-2 to TRBJ2-3, with TRBD2 identical over 11 bases. The CDR3 region has the DNA TGTGCCAGCAGGTTGGGACTAGCGGAACCTGCAAATACGCAGTATTTT. Translated: CASRLGLAEPANTQYF. The entire variable domain, with the rest obtained from reference TRBV11-2 and TRBJ2-3, is as follows: EAGVAQSPRYKIIEKRQSVAFWCNPISGHATLYWYQQILGQGPKLLIQFQNNGVVDDSQLPKDRFSAERLKGVDSTLKIQPAKLEDSAVYLCASRLGLAEPANTQYFGPGTRLTVL.